The 26 T cell receptor beta chains given below trace back to one sample, sequenced in a study of blood T cell repertoires in COVID-19. This table comes from immunoSEQ multiplex PCR, and its TCRdb copy is limited to in-frame clones, with some not included. The data hold approximately 440,000 clones, with approximately 90% observed a single time. Sequenced material: PBMCs or T cells enriched from blood (not recorded which). The receptors were gathered from a woman aged 18-29 years who had recovered from COVID-19.

The chain carries TRBV7-4 and TRBJ2-1; D possibly corresponds to TRBD2 (5 bases). This CDR3 spans 18 amino acids. Trimming shortened V by 0 bases and J by 1 base, and 16 bases separated the two germline ends. Germline V gene lookup returns CDR1 SGHVT and CDR2 SQSDAQ. The CDR3 DNA is TGTGCCAGCAGCTTAGCGGGATGGTGCGGGTCTTCCTACAATGAGCAGTTCTTC. Amino acids: CASSLAGWCGSSYNEQFF.

The chain couples TRBV5-6 to TRBJ1-2; 9 positions match TRBD1. This CDR3 region has 15 residues. CDR1 and CDR2 from the germline V gene are SGHDT and YYEEEE. Germline trimming cut 3 bases from V and 8 bases from J; bases unmatched to any gene: 11. The CDR3 coding sequence is TGTGCCAGCAGCTCCGGCGGGGGACAGGGTGGAGGCTACACCTTC. Translating it yields CASSSGGGQGGGYTF.

The CDR3 coding sequence is TGTGCCAGCAGCCAAGCCATGTCGACAGGCCGGGGTTCACCCCTCCACTTT. This codes for CASSQAMSTGRGSPLHF. The chain uses TRBV3-1 (or the pseudogene TRBV3-2) and TRBJ1-6; weak D call: TRBD1 (6 bases). The V end was cut by 1 base, the J end by 9 bases, with 19 bases between. CDR3 size: 17 residues. The V gene's germline CDR1 is LGHDT and CDR2 YNNKEL (reference sequence).

This rearrangement joins TRBV5-5 to TRBJ2-7; the match to TRBD1 covers 9 bases. From germline, CDR1 is SGHKS and CDR2 YYEKEE (reference sequence). V lost 3 bases to trimming and J lost 4 bases; unmatched junction nucleotides: 8. The CDR3 runs 15 residues. The CDR3 region has the DNA TGTGCCAGCAGCTCACCGAGGGGGACAGGGTACGAGCAGTACTTC. Its translation is CASSSPRGTGYEQYF.

The chain links TRBV19 to TRBJ1-5, with D uncertain. The CDR3 has 12 amino acids. Germline V lookup: CDR1 LNHDA, CDR2 SQIVND (reference sequence). With 4 bases removed from V and 6 bases from J, the gap between germline ends came to 7 bases. The CDR3 sequence is CASSTLGQPQHF. In DNA, the CDR3 is TGTGCCAGTAGTACCCTAGGTCAGCCCCAGCATTTT.

The chain combines TRBV20-1 with TRBJ1-3, with 7 bases aligning to TRBD1. Per the germline V gene, CDR1 is DFQATT and CDR2 is SNEGSKA (reference sequence). The CDR3 is 16 residues long. The trim removed 3 bases at V and 0 bases at J, leaving 8 bases unmatched. The CDR3 loop reads CSASDTRDSSGNTIYF. The CDR3 DNA sequence: TGCAGTGCTAGTGACACTCGGGACAGCTCTGGAAACACCATATATTTT.

This chain joins TRBV2 and TRBJ2-2; TRBD2 agrees at 11 bases. Germline V CDR1 and CDR2: SNHLY, FYNNEI. V gave up 4 bases and J gave up 2 bases; unmatched junction bases: 3. This CDR3 spans 16 amino acids. As DNA, the CDR3 is TGTGCCAGCAGTGTACTAGCGGGGGCTAACACCGGGGAGCTGTTTTTT. Protein sequence: CASSVLAGANTGELFF.

The sample holds a few counts of this clone. The chain combines TRBV9 with TRBJ2-1; a weak D match, TRBD2 (6 bases). CDR1 and CDR2 (germline): SGDLS, YYNGEE. V lost 0 bases, J lost 4 bases, and 8 bases lay in between. This CDR3 spans 14 amino acids. CDR3 coding DNA: TGTGCCAGCAGCGTAGAGGGACTTTACAATGAGCAGTTCTTC. Translated, it gives CASSVEGLYNEQFF.

This chain uses TRBV6-6 with TRBJ2-7, with a weak D call TRBD2 (5 bases). There are 13 residues in the CDR3. Per the germline V gene, CDR1 is MNHNY and CDR2 is SVGAGI (reference sequence). Trimming left V 4 bases short and J 3 bases short, with 10 bases between. CDR3 residues: CASSFGLNYEQYF. For the CDR3, the DNA is TGTGCCAGCAGTTTCGGACTGAACTACGAGCAGTACTTC.

This chain uses TRBV28 with TRBJ2-7; D may be TRBD1 (6 bases). The CDR3 totals 13 residues. Germline V gene data show CDR1 as MDHEN and CDR2 as SYDVKM. With 8 bases removed from V and 4 bases from J, the gap between germline ends came to 15 bases. CDR3 coding DNA: TGTGCCAGCTCCAGACTAAGGGGGTACGAGCAGTACTTC. Its translation is CASSRLRGYEQYF.

The rearrangement links TRBV18 to TRBJ2-5, with 9 bases matching TRBD2. This CDR3 contains 14 residues. Germline CDR1 KGHSH, CDR2 LQKENI. Trimming removed 7 bases from V and 0 bases from J; junction bases left unmatched: 3. CDR3 region: CASCPSGNQETQYF. DNA for the CDR3: TGTGCCAGCTGCCCTAGCGGGAACCAAGAGACCCAGTACTTC.

The gene calls are TRBV6-5 and TRBJ2-3; 8 bases agree with TRBD2. Germline lookup yields CDR1 MNHEY and CDR2 SVGAGI. The CDR3 length is 15 residues. V trimming: 8 bases; J trimming: 5 bases; junction bases outside the gene matches: 12. The CDR3 DNA sequence: TGTGCCAGCTCCTTTCGGGGCGGGGGGATAGATACGCAGTATTTT. It yields the protein CASSFRGGGIDTQYF.

This clone was detected only once. V usage is TRBV30 and J usage is TRBJ1-2; weak D call: TRBD1 (5 bases). Germline assignment: CDR1 GTSNPN and CDR2 SVGIG (reference sequence). The CDR3 consists of 11 residues. V was shortened by 8 bases and J by 2 bases, with 9 bases between the two germline ends. The CDR3 bases are TGTGCCCAAAGACAGAACTATGGCTACACCTTC. As protein: CAQRQNYGYTF.

V and J are TRBV28 and TRBJ2-4; D might be TRBD1 (6 bases). V was clipped by 5 bases and J by 8 bases, with 19 bases between them. Germline CDR1 is MDHEN and CDR2 is SYDVKM. CDR3 length: 15 residues. CDR3 sequence: CASSPTGYQKDIQYF. CDR3 coding DNA: TGTGCCAGCAGTCCCACAGGGTATCAGAAAGACATTCAGTACTTC.

The chain joins TRBV21-1 to TRBJ1-5. TRBV21-1 is a pseudogene. The CDR3 totals 15 residues. CDR3 region: CASSKVPGCNQPQHF. The CDR3 DNA is TGTGCCAGCAGCAAAGTACCGGGTTGCAATCAGCCCCAGCATTTT.

CDR3 protein: CSVGPTAMVRREYGYTF. The CDR3 region has the DNA TGCAGCGTCGGTCCTACGGCGATGGTTAGGAGAGAATATGGCTACACCTTC. V gene TRBV29-1 combines with J gene TRBJ1-2; D call uncertain. Deletions cut 6 bases from V and 5 bases from J, with 28 bases between. Germline assignment: CDR1 SQVTM and CDR2 ANQGSEA. The length of the CDR3 is 17 residues.

The V call is TRBV28, the J call TRBJ2-2, with 9 bases aligning to TRBD2. The CDR3 totals 15 residues. Unmatched junction bases numbered 2, after V lost 3 bases and J lost 3 bases. CDR1 is MDHEN, CDR2 SYDVKM, per germline. In DNA, the CDR3 is TGTGCCAGCAGTTTGATAGCGGGGGACACCGGGGAGCTGTTTTTT. It specifies CASSLIAGDTGELFF. Full variable domain (rest looked up from reference TRBV28 and TRBJ2-2): DVKVTQSSRYLVKRTGEKVFLECVQDMDHENMFWYRQDPGLGLRLIYFSYDVKMKEKGDIPEGYSVSREKKERFSLILESASTNQTSMYLCASSLIAGDTGELFFGEGSRLTVL.

This chain uses TRBV6-5 with TRBJ1-4; 9 bases map to TRBD1. Germline trimming cut 4 bases from V and 7 bases from J; bases unmatched to any gene: 7. This CDR3 spans 15 amino acids. The germline V gene has CDR1 MNHEY and CDR2 SVGAGI. The chain's CDR3 is CASSLGTGLGEKLFF. The DNA for the CDR3 is TGTGCCAGCAGTTTAGGGACAGGGTTAGGTGAAAAACTGTTTTTT.

The chain is built from TRBV18 and TRBJ1-2; maybe TRBD1 (6 bases). The CDR3 sequence is 14 residues long. Trimming removed 5 bases at V and 6 bases at J, with 16 bases between. Germline V gene lookup returns CDR1 KGHSH and CDR2 LQKENI. This chain's CDR3 is CASSITQGRDGYTF. Here the CDR3 DNA reads TGTGCCAGCTCAATCACACAGGGTCGGGATGGCTACACCTTC.

About this clone itself: Germline is not matched at one junction end, which may reflect a read error. The rearrangement joins TRBV18 to TRBJ1-1; 7 bases agree with TRBD1. The CDR3 runs 13 residues. Germline V gene data show CDR1 as KGHSH and CDR2 as LQKENI. As DNA, the CDR3 is TGTGCCAGCTCCCCGACAGGGAACTCTGAAGCTTTCTTT. Encoded protein: CASSPTGNSEAFF.

CDR3 coding DNA: TGTGCCAGCAGCTTGACAGTCGATCAAGGTGGCTACACCTTC. Its protein is CASSLTVDQGGYTF. This chain links TRBV7-8 with TRBJ1-2; possible D gene TRBD1, 5 bases. Between the trimmed V and J ends, which lost 3 bases and 7 bases, there was a span of 15 bases. The CDR3 has 14 residues. From germline, CDR1 is SGHVS and CDR2 FQNEAQ.

V is TRBV12-3 or TRBV12-4 and J is TRBJ1-1; D may be TRBD1 (5 bases). With 5 bases removed from V and 8 bases from J, the gap between germline ends came to 12 bases. The CDR3 runs to 12 residues. The CDR3 region is CASSTGDGEAFF. The CDR3 DNA is TGTGCCAGCAGTACAGGAGACGGGGAAGCTTTCTTT.

In the case of this clone: The sample carries other DNA sequences with the same CDR3. The genes are TRBV7-9 and TRBJ1-2, with 9 bases identical to TRBD1. This CDR3 contains 12 residues. J lost 8 bases, V lost 5 bases, and 3 bases had no gene match. Germline loops: CDR1 SEHNR, CDR2 FQNEAQ (reference sequence). This CDR3 is CASSPTGGGYTF. In DNA form, the CDR3 reads TGTGCCAGCAGCCCGACAGGGGGGGGCTACACCTTC.

V is TRBV7-2 and J is TRBJ2-2, with D maybe TRBD2 (6 bases). The CDR3 runs to 15 residues. Germline assignment: CDR1 SGHTA and CDR2 FQGNSA. Trimming took 5 bases from V and 3 from J, leaving 13 bases between them. The CDR3 spells CASSLSGGYTGELFF. In DNA, the CDR3 is TGTGCCAGCAGCCTCTCCGGGGGTTACACCGGGGAGCTGTTTTTT.

V and J are TRBV19 and TRBJ1-4, with TRBD1 matching over 7 bases. Per germline, CDR1 LNHDA and CDR2 SQIVND (reference sequence). The CDR3 has 15 residues. V shed 1 base, J shed 11 bases, and the junction held 10 bases outside the gene matches. In nucleotides, the CDR3 is TGTGCCAGTAGTATAGCAGGACAGGACCATCTTAAACTGTTTTTT. Protein sequence: CASSIAGQDHLKLFF.

The chain carries TRBV19 and TRBJ1-1, with 7 bases fitting TRBD1. The J segment lost 2 bases and the V segment lost 10 bases, leaving 10 bases of the junction unmatched. The CDR3 runs to 14 residues. The germline CDR1 and CDR2 sequences are LNHDA and SQIVND (reference sequence). The CDR3 spells CATSRGQTNTEAFF. DNA for the CDR3: TGTGCCACCTCACGGGGACAGACTAACACTGAAGCTTTCTTT.